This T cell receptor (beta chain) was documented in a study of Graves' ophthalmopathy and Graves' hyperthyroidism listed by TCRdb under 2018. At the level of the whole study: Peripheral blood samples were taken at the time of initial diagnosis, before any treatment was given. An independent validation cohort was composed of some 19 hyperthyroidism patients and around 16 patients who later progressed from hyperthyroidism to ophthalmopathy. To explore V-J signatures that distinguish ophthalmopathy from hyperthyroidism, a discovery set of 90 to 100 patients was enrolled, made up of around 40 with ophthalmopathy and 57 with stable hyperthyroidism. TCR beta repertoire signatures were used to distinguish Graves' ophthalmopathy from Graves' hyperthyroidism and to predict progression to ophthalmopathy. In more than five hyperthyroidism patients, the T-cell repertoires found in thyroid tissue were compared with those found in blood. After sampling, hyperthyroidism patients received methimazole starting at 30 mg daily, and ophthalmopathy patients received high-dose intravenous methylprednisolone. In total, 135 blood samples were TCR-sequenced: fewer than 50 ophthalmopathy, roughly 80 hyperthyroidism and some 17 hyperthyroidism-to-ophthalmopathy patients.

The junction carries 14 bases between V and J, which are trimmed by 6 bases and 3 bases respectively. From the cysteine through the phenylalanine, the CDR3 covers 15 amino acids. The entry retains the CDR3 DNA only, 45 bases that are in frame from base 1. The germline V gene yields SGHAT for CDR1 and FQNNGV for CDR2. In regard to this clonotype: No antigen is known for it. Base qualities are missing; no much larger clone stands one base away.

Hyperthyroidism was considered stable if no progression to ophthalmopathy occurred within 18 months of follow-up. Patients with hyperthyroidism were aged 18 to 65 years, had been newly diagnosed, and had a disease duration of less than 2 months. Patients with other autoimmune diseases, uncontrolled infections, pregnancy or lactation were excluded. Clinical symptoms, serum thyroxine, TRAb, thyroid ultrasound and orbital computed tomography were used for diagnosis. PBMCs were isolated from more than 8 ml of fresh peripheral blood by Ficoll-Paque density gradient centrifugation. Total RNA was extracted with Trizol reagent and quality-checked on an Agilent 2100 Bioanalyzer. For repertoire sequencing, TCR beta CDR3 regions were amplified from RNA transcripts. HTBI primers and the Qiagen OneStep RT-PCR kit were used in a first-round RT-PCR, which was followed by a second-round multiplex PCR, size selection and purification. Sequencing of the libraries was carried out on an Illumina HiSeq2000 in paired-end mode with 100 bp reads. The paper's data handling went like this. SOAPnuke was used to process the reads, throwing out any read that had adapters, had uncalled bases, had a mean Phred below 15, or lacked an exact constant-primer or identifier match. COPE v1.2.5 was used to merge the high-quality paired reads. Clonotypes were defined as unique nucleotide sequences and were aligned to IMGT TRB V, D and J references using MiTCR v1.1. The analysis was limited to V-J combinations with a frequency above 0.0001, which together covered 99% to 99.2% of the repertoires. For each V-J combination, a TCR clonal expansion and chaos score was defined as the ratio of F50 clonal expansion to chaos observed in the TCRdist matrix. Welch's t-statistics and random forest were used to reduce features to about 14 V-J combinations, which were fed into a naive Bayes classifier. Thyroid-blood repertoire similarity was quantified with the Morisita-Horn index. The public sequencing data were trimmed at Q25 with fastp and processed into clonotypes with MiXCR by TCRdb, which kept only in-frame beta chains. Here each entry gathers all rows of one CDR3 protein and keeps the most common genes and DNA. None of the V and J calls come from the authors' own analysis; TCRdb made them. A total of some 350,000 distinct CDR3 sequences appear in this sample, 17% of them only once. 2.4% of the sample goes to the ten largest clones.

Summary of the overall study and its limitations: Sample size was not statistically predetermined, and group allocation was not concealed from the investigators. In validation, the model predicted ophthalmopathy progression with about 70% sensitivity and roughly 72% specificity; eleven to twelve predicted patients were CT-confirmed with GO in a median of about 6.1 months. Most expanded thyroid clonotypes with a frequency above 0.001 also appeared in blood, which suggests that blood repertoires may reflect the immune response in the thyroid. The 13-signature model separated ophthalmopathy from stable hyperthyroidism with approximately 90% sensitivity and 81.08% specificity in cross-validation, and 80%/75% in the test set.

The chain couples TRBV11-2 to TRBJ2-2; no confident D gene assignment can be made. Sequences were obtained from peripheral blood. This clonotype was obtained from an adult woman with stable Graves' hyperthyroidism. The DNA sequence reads TGTGCCAGCAGTTTGAGTATTTTTGACACCGGGGAGCTGTTTTTT. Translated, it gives CASSLSIFDTGELFF.